This TCR beta chain stems from a study of blood T cell repertoires in COVID-19. Whole-study context: Collection of acute and convalescent COVID-19 samples took place in the United States, Italy and Spain.

Here immunoSEQ multiplex PCR was the method, and the copy in TCRdb shows in-frame clones only, minus some. The sample consists of about 380,000 clones, 85% of them appearing once. Germline assignment: CDR1 LNHDA and CDR2 SQIVND (reference sequence). The CDR3 totals 15 residues. The junction had 4 bases not matched to a gene; V was cut back by 5 bases and J by 1 base. Input material: peripheral blood. V and J are TRBV19 and TRBJ1-3; 8 positions agree with TRBD1. The clonotype originates from a woman in her late teens or twenties with acute or convalescent COVID-19. This chain's CDR3 is CASSFRTGSGNTIYF. The CDR3, as DNA: TGTGCCAGTAGTTTCCGGACAGGGTCTGGAAACACCATATATTTT.